This T cell receptor (beta chain) was obtained from a study of blood T cell repertoires in COVID-19. CDR1 and CDR2 (germline): LNHNV, YYDKDF (reference sequence). V shed 5 bases, J shed 2 bases, and the junction held 6 bases outside the gene matches. The length of the CDR3 is 16 residues. Original data processing: By means of reference gene primer amplification, nucleated cell counts were estimated. Here immunoSEQ multiplex PCR was the method, and the copy in TCRdb shows in-frame clones only, minus some. V and J calls plus clone size are reproduced from that table; the DNA served to infer D and trimming. Seen here are roughly 53,000 clones, 65% to 85% observed once, and the top ten hold approximately 17%.

The chain combines TRBV15 with TRBJ2-3, with 11 bases lining up with TRBD2. Specimen: peripheral blood. This clonotype was obtained from a man between 65 and 85 years old with active COVID-19. CDR3 region: CATSPGTSGYTDTQYF. Here the CDR3 DNA reads TGTGCCACCAGCCCGGGGACTAGCGGATACACAGATACGCAGTATTTT.